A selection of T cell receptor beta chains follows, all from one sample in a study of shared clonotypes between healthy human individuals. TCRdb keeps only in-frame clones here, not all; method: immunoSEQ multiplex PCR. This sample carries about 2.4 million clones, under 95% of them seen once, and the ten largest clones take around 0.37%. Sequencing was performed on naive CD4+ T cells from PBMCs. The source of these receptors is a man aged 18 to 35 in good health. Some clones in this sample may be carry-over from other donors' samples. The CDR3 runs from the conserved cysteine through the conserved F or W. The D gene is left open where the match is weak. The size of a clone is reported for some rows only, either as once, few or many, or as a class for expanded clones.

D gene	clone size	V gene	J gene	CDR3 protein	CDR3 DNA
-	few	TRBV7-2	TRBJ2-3	CASSLVGPTDTQYF	TGTGCCAGCAGCTTAGTGGGACCCACAGATACGCAGTATTTT
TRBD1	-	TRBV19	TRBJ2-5	CASRRQGSQTQYF	TGTGCCAGTAGGAGACAGGGGTCCCAGACCCAGTACTTC
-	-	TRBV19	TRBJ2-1	CASSIDEGYNEQFF	TGTGCCAGTAGTATAGATGAAGGGTACAATGAGCAGTTCTTC
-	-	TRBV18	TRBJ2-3	CASSPSGGRTDTQYF	TGTGCCAGCTCACCCTCGGGGGGCCGCACAGATACGCAGTATTTT
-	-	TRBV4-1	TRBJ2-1	CASSQKDGFQFF	TGCGCCAGCAGCCAAAAAGATGGCTTCCAGTTCTTC
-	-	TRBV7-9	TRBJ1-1	CASSLNRVAFF	TGTGCCAGCAGCTTAAACAGGGTAGCTTTCTTT
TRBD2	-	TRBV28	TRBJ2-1	CASRPSLTESGTQYSYNEQFF	TGTGCCAGCAGACCCTCCCTTACAGAGAGCGGGACCCAATATTCATACAATGAGCAGTTCTTC
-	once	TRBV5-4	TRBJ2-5	CASSLALGVETQYF	TGTGCCAGCAGCTTGGCCCTAGGGGTGGAGACCCAGTACTTC
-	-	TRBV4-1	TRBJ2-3	CASSAQEGTPDTQYF	TGCGCCAGCAGCGCTCAAGAGGGTACCCCAGATACGCAGTATTTT
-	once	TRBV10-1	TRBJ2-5	CASSRRYQETQYF	TGCGCCAGCTCTAGGAGGTACCAAGAGACCCAGTACTTC
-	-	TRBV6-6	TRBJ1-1	CASEGGAEAFF	TGTGCCAGCGAGGGGGGAGCCGAAGCTTTCTTT
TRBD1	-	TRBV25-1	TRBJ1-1	CASSYRDRVGTEAFF	TGTGCCAGCAGTTATCGGGACAGGGTTGGCACTGAAGCTTTCTTT
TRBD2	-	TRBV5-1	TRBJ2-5	CASSLEAGGPETQYF	TGCGCCAGCAGCTTAGAAGCGGGAGGGCCAGAGACCCAGTACTTC
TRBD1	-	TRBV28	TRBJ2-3	CASNTYRGNPDTQYF	TGTGCCAGCAATACCTACAGGGGAAACCCAGATACGCAGTATTTT
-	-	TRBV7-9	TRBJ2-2	CASSLALASANTGELFF	TGTGCCAGCAGCTTAGCCCTCGCTTCCGCGAACACCGGGGAGCTGTTTTTT
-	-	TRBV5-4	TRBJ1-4	CASSQSKGTNEKLFF	TGTGCCAGCAGCCAAAGCAAGGGGACTAATGAAAAACTGTTTTTT
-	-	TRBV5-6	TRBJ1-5	CASHPRRGGQPQHF	TGTGCCAGCCATCCCCGCAGGGGAGGCCAGCCCCAGCATTTT
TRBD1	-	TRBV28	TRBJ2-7	CASNRGTGFSREQYF	TGTGCTAGCAATCGTGGGACAGGCTTTTCTCGCGAGCAGTACTTC
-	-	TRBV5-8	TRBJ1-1	CASSLMGLLNTEAFF	TGTGCCAGCAGCTTGATGGGGCTCCTGAACACTGAAGCTTTCTTT
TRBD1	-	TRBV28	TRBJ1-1	CASSSGQTNTEAFF	TGTGCCAGCAGTTCGGGACAGACCAACACTGAAGCTTTCTTT
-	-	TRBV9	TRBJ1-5	CASSVNLGQPQHF	TGTGCCAGCAGCGTAAATCTGGGTCAGCCCCAGCATTTT
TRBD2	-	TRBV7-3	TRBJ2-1	CASSLGLADETYNEQFF	TGTGCCAGCAGCTTGGGACTAGCGGACGAAACCTACAATGAGCAGTTCTTC
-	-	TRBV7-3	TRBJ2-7	CASSFLMRGWGF	TGTGCCAGCAGCTTTCTGATGCGGGGTTGGGGCTTC
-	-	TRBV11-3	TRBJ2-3	CASSLDGSTDTQYF	TGTGCCAGCAGCTTAGATGGCAGCACAGATACGCAGTATTTT
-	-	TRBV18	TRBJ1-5	CASSPTYSNQPQHF	TGTGCCAGCTCACCGACGTATAGCAATCAGCCCCAGCATTTT
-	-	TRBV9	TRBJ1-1	CASSVSMETEAFF	TGTGCCAGCAGCGTAAGTATGGAGACTGAAGCTTTCTTT
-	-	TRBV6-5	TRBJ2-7	CASSYRQRSGEQYF	TGTGCCAGCAGTTACCGACAGAGATCGGGCGAGCAGTACTTC
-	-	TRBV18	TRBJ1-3	CASSPLGHSGNTIYF	TGTGCCAGCTCACCACTCGGACACTCTGGAAACACCATATATTTT
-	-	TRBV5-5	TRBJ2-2	CASSFQGSGELFF	TGTGCCAGCAGCTTTCAGGGGTCCGGGGAGCTGTTTTTT
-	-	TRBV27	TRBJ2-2	CASRTPGVQTGELFF	TGTGCCAGCAGAACCCCGGGAGTACAGACCGGGGAGCTGTTTTTT
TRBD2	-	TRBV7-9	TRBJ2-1	CASSLDLAGGPDEQFF	TGTGCCAGCAGCTTAGATCTAGCGGGAGGGCCGGATGAGCAGTTCTTC
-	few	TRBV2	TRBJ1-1	CASKEGGRLNTEAFF	TGTGCCAGCAAAGAAGGGGGACGGTTGAACACTGAAGCTTTCTTT
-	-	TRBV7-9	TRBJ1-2	CASSLARPRGPDGYGYTF	TGTGCCAGCAGCTTAGCCCGCCCCCGGGGCCCTGATGGGTATGGCTACACCTTC
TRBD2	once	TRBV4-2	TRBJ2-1	CASSQRGLAGIYNEQFF	TGTGCCAGCAGCCAAAGGGGGTTAGCGGGGATATACAATGAGCAGTTCTTC
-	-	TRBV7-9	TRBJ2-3	CASSRLIGGDTQYF	TGTGCCAGCAGCCGGTTAATTGGGGGGGATACGCAGTATTTT
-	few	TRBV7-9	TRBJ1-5	CASSLRPEGNQPQHF	TGTGCCAGCAGCTTACGTCCTGAAGGCAATCAGCCCCAGCATTTT
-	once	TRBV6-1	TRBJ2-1	CASSEAQWGYNEQFF	TGTGCCAGCAGTGAAGCGCAATGGGGGTACAATGAGCAGTTCTTC
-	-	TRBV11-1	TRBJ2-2	CASSPGGGLFF	TGTGCCAGCAGCCCTGGGGGAGGGCTGTTTTTT
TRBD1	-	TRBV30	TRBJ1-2	CASTRAGTGAGYTF	TGTGCCTCCACACGAGCCGGGACAGGGGCTGGCTACACCTTC
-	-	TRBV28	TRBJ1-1	CASSPPYWTEAFF	TGTGCCAGCAGTCCCCCCTATTGGACTGAAGCTTTCTTT
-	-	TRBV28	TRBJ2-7	CASSLPGDTFYEQYF	TGTGCCAGCAGTTTACCCGGGGACACCTTCTACGAGCAGTACTTC
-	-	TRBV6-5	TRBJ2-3	CASSNRDSGFAQYF	TGTGCCAGCAGTAACCGGGACTCTGGGTTTGCGCAGTATTTT
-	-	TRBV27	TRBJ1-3	CASGRGGRNTIYF	TGTGCCAGCGGGCGGGGGGGTAGAAACACCATATATTTT
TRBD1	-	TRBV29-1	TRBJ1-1	CSGGQGGASGAFF	TGCAGCGGCGGACAGGGGGGGGCCTCTGGAGCTTTCTTT
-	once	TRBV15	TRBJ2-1	CATSREQGRGNEQFF	TGTGCCACCAGCAGAGAACAGGGAAGGGGGAATGAGCAGTTCTTC
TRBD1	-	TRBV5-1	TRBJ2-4	CASTGVGDIQYF	TGCGCCAGTACAGGGGTGGGGGACATTCAGTACTTC
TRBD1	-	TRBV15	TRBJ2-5	CATSRVGRGRETQYF	TGTGCCACCAGCAGAGTAGGCAGGGGGCGGGAGACCCAGTACTTC
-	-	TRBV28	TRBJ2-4	CASSFGVSKNIQYF	TGTGCCAGCAGTTTCGGAGTGTCCAAAAACATTCAGTACTTC
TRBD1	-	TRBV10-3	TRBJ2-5	CAIRRQGEETQYF	TGTGCCATCAGAAGACAGGGGGAAGAGACCCAGTACTTC
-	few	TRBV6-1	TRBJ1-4	CASSGGGSEKLFF	TGTGCCAGCAGTGGAGGGGGGAGTGAAAAACTGTTTTTT
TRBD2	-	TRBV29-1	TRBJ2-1	CSVEGTTGLAGGNEQFF	TGCAGCGTTGAAGGGACTACAGGGCTAGCGGGAGGGAATGAGCAGTTCTTC
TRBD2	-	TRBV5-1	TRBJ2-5	CASSLWTSEETQYF	TGCGCCAGCAGCTTGTGGACTAGCGAAGAGACCCAGTACTTC
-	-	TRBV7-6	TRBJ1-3	CASSLGGSSGNTIYF	TGTGCCAGCAGCTTAGGGGGATCCTCTGGAAACACCATATATTTT
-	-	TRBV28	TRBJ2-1	CASSNRDFQALYNEQFF	TGTGCCAGCAGTAACCGGGACTTCCAAGCGCTCTACAATGAGCAGTTCTTC
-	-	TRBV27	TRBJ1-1	CASSLQGRLNTEAFF	TGTGCCAGCAGCTTACAGGGACGGTTGAACACTGAAGCTTTCTTT
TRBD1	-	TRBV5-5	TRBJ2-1	CASSLSQGSYNEQFF	TGTGCCAGCAGCTTATCACAGGGGTCCTACAATGAGCAGTTCTTC
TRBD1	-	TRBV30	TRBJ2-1	CAWALDRDDNEQFF	TGTGCCTGGGCCCTGGACAGGGATGACAATGAGCAGTTCTTC
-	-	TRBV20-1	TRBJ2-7	CSAGQGEQYF	TGCAGTGCTGGTCAGGGCGAGCAGTACTTC
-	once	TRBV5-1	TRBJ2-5	CASSLANAQYQETQYF	TGCGCCAGCAGCTTGGCCAACGCTCAGTACCAAGAGACCCAGTACTTC